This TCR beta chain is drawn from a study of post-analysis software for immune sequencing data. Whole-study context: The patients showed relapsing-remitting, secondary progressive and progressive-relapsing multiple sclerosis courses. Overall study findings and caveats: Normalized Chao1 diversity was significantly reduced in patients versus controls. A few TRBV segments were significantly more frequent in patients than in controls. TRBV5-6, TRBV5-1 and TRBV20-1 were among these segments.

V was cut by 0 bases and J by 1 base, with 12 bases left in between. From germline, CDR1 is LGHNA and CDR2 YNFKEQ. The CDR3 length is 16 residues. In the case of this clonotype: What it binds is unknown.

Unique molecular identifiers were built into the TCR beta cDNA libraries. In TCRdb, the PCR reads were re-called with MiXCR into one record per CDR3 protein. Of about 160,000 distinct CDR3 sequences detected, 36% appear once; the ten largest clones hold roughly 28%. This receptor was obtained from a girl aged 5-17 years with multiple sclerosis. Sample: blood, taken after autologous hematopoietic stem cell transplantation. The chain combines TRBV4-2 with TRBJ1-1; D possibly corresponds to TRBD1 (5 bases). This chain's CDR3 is CASSQEGYGANTEAFF. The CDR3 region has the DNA TGTGCCAGCAGCCAAGAAGGATACGGGGCGAACACTGAAGCTTTCTTT.